This T cell receptor beta chain was sequenced in a study of shared clonotypes between healthy human individuals (dated by TCRdb to the early 2020s). Background for the entire study: The cohort included three men and a couple of women between 18 and 49 years of age. Per donor, three plates each were used for CD4 naive and CD4 memory, two for CD8 naive, and one for CD8 memory. The study deeply sequenced blood TCR repertoires of about 5 healthy adults to estimate repertoire size and the extent of clonotype sharing between individuals. To increase sequencing depth and limit assay-specific biases, TCR repertoire library preparation and sequencing were carried out by different laboratories using diverse techniques. Leukapheresis yielded between about 0.9 and 9.5 billion PBMCs per donor. Study-wide findings and limitations: Naive subsets generally had larger estimated clonotype richness than memory subsets did. Because the study included only a small number of donors, the genetic and exposure-history diversity represented was limited. Higher generation probabilities were observed for clonotypes shared by all four sorted-subset donors than for non-shared clonotypes. Only blood was sampled, and tissue TCR repertoires likely differ from those in blood. Based on pairwise subsampling, the degree of clonotype sharing among donors was expected to be affected by sequencing depth. Even with the large sequencing depth, rarefaction of the sorted-subset datasets indicated that sequencing was incomplete. Across several donors, around 5% of naive CD4, 3% to 3.5% of naive CD8, about 2% of memory CD4, and under 0.45% of memory CD8 clonotypes were shared.

On this clone itself: The antigen it recognizes is unknown. The record has no base qualities; no much larger clone is one base away.

CD8 naive samples were obtained by positive selection for CCR7 among CD45RO-negative cells, yielding a CD45RA+CCR7+ population from which TemRA cells were excluded. Healthy HIV-negative adults with no recently reported acute infections or vaccinations were included as donors. Only Caucasian adults living in Nashville, Tennessee, USA were represented among the donors. Blood was obtained by leukapheresis, after which PBMCs were separated by Ficoll-Histopaque density gradient centrifugation and cryopreserved in liquid nitrogen vapor phase. Analytical flow cytometry was used to check the purity and quantity of every magnetically sorted T cell population. Each sorted fraction had its genomic DNA isolated and then quantified by UV absorbance on a Nanodrop 2000c. Using the deep immunoSEQ assay, multiplex PCR amplified TCR CDR3 regions from genomic DNA. Extracted genomic DNA from each cell subset was distributed evenly across all wells of several immunoSEQ 96-well plates, and each plate was treated as a replicate. For sorted subsets, roughly 200 ng of genomic DNA, equivalent to roughly 30,000 T cell genomes, went into each replicate PCR. The purified libraries were quantified using a Qubit 3.0 fluorometer, sized with a Bioanalyzer 2100, and then quantified again using the KAPA Library Quantification kit. Every immunoSEQ 96-well plate was sequenced on a dedicated single-read 150-cycle Illumina NextSeq 550 flow cell. Regarding the original processing steps: Because the immunoSEQ output included only junctional sequences and no quality scores, the filtering could not be the same as the filtering used for full-length reads. Sequences were annotated with PyIR, a Python wrapper for IgBLAST v1.9, using IMGT germline references to assign V/J genes and CDR3. Reads with weak V/J assignments (E-value above 1e-6), missing CDR3, stop codons, out-of-frame junctions, or ambiguous translated residues were removed. V3J clonotypes were defined as sequences sharing the same inferred V gene, J gene, and CDR3 amino acid sequence. Percentage overlap between repertoires was calculated by dividing the number of shared unique clonotypes by the size of the smaller repertoire. RTK rarefaction, the Chao1 estimator, and Recon v2.1 estimates of unobserved clonotypes were used to assess repertoire richness. Generation probabilities for all TCRbeta clonotypes obtained by the gDNA method from a handful of donors were computed using OLGA. TCRdb obtained this table from immuneACCESS and retained in-frame rearrangements with V and J assigned. These tables miss some clones; where compared with another copy, unresolved V genes account for less than half of the shortfall, and the remainder is unexplained. D and trimming were read from the DNA, whereas the V and J calls and clone size are those reported in that table. This sample lists 550,000 to 600,000 clones; 95% to 98% were detected once. Of the sample, roughly 0.29% falls within the top ten clones.

The CDR3 runs 12 amino acids, cysteine and phenylalanine included. Only the CDR3 region is kept as DNA, spanning 36 bases read in frame from base 1. Based on the germline V gene, the CDR1 and CDR2 sequences are SGHTA and FQGNSA. V is cut by 5 bases and J by 3 bases, and the space between the germline ends is 8 bases. Sequences were obtained from naive CD8+ T cells sorted from blood. This specimen's cell subset or site label, interpreted: CD45RA+CCR7+. The V and J genes are TRBV7-2 and TRBJ2-7; the D gene identity is not certain. This clonotype was obtained from a man aged 25-45 years in good health. The CDR3: CASSHPIYEQYF. The nucleotide sequence is TGTGCCAGCAGCCATCCCATCTACGAGCAGTACTTC.